These 20 T cell receptor beta chains originate from one sample sequenced in a study of Graves' ophthalmopathy and Graves' hyperthyroidism. TCR beta CDR3 regions were amplified from RNA transcripts. After a first-round RT-PCR with HTBI primers, a second-round multiplex PCR was run. TCRdb called the multiplex PCR reads again in MiXCR, with one record for every CDR3 protein. The profile shows under 200,000 distinct CDR3 sequences, 30% to 45% of them singletons. Sequenced: peripheral blood. These TCRs come from a woman in her forties with Graves' ophthalmopathy.

In its sample, this clonotype was seen many times. This chain connects TRBV20-1 to TRBJ2-5, with TRBD2 identical over 7 bases. CDR3 size: 13 residues. Looked up from germline, CDR1 is DFQATT and CDR2 is SNEGSKA (reference sequence). Unmatched junction bases numbered 7, after V lost 4 bases and J lost 5 bases. The CDR3 region is CSAKGLGRETQYF. The CDR3 DNA follows: TGCAGTGCTAAAGGACTAGGACGGGAGACCCAGTACTTC.

This clonotype was recorded many times. The chain couples TRBV6-2 or TRBV6-3 to TRBJ1-5; no clear D. Germline-derived CDR1 and CDR2 are MNHEY and SVGEGT. Deletions cut 3 bases from V and 3 bases from J, with 3 bases between. The CDR3 length is 12 residues. DNA of the CDR3: TGTGCCAGCAGTTATGTCAATCAGCCCCAGCATTTT. It encodes CASSYVNQPQHF.

This clonotype was found a few times. The chain has TRBV6-4 and TRBJ2-5, with 10 bases that match TRBD2. The junction had 13 bases not matched to a gene; V was cut back by 5 bases and J by 1 base. The CDR3 has 18 amino acids. Germline V gene sequence: CDR1 MRHNA, CDR2 SNTAGT. CDR3 bases: TGTGCCAGCAGTCCACCGGGACTAGCGAACTACCTCCAAGAGACCCAGTACTTC. Its protein is CASSPPGLANYLQETQYF.

The J gene is TRBJ1-1, the V gene TRBV6-2 or TRBV6-3; TRBD1 is a possible D gene (6 bases). CDR3 length: 17 residues. Germline V gene sequence: CDR1 MNHEY, CDR2 SVGEGT. The ends were cut back, 2 bases at V and 0 bases at J, with 16 bases in the middle. This chain's CDR3 is CASSYTWDTLMNTEAFF. The DNA of the CDR3 is TGTGCCAGCAGTTACACCTGGGACACCCTCATGAACACTGAAGCTTTCTTT.

At least ten counts were recorded for this clonotype. The gene calls are TRBV10-3 and TRBJ2-2, with TRBD2 identical over 7 bases. Germline lookup yields CDR1 ENHRY and CDR2 SYGVKD. The CDR3 is made up of 14 amino acids. With V trimmed by 7 bases and J by 6 bases, 8 bases remained unmatched. CDR3 amino acids: CAITRLADAGELFF. The DNA for the CDR3 is TGTGCCATCACCCGACTAGCTGACGCCGGGGAGCTGTTTTTT.

This clonotype was detected ten times or more. The chain combines TRBV6-1 with TRBJ2-5, with a tentative D call TRBD2 (5 bases). From germline, CDR1 is MNHNS and CDR2 SASEGT. The CDR3 has 14 amino acids. Trimming removed 5 bases from V and 1 base from J, with 11 bases in between. This CDR3 reads CASSPTDFQETQYF. The CDR3 coding sequence is TGTGCCAGCAGTCCAACGGACTTCCAAGAGACCCAGTACTTC.

This clonotype occurred many times. This chain's CDR3 is CASSPGTGGDTGELFF. Here the CDR3 DNA reads TGTGCCAGCAGTCCCGGGACAGGGGGTGACACCGGGGAGCTGTTTTTT. The genes are TRBV6-2 or TRBV6-3 and TRBJ2-2; TRBD1 agrees at 11 bases. Germline lookup yields CDR1 MNHEY and CDR2 SVGEGT. The V and J ends lost 5 bases and 3 bases, in that order; junction bases with no gene match: 5. The CDR3 extends over 16 amino acids.

Many counts were recorded for this clonotype. Compared with germline, one end of the junction differs, possibly owing to a read error. This chain uses TRBV4-2 with TRBJ2-7; either TRBD1 or TRBD2 may fit D (5 bases each). The CDR3 runs 11 residues. Germline V gene lookup returns CDR1 LGHNA and CDR2 YNFKEQ. DNA for the CDR3: TGTGCCAGCAGCCAGGGGGACGAGGAGTACTTC. It specifies CASSQGDEEYF.

Concerning this clonotype itself: One end of the junction does not line up with germline, which may come from a read error. The chain is built from TRBV12-3 or TRBV12-4 and TRBJ2-7, with D perhaps matching TRBD1 (5 bases). CDR3 size: 14 residues. CDR3 residues: CASRLGAPPNEQYF. CDR3 nucleotides: TGTGCCAGCAGATTAGGGGCCCCCCCCAACGAGCAGTACTTC.

This clonotype was seen ten or more times. The chain combines TRBV12-3 or TRBV12-4 with TRBJ1-2, with D possibly being TRBD1 (6 bases). This CDR3 contains 14 residues. The V gene lost 6 bases and the J gene lost 8 bases, with 19 bases spanning the gap. CDR3 protein: CASRGGGDSGGYTF. The DNA for the CDR3 is TGTGCCAGCAGAGGAGGGGGAGACTCAGGCGGCTACACCTTC.

This clonotype was seen repeatedly, ten times or more. The rearrangement uses TRBV9 and TRBJ1-1; D remains unclear. Per germline, CDR1 SGDLS and CDR2 YYNGEE. The CDR3 loop spans 18 amino acids. V lost 2 bases, J lost 2 bases, and 22 bases lay in between. CDR3 sequence: CASSVYVAAAQINTEAFF. CDR3 nucleotides: TGTGCCAGCAGCGTCTACGTGGCAGCCGCTCAAATAAACACTGAAGCTTTCTTT. The variable domain in full, completed from reference TRBV9 and TRBJ1-1, reads DSGVTQTPKHLITATGQRVTLRCSPRSGDLSVYWYQQSLDQGLQFLIQYYNGEERAKGNILERFSAQQFPDLHSELNLSSLELGDSALYFCASSVYVAAAQINTEAFFGQGTRLTVV.

This clonotype came up once. CDR3 in amino acids: CASSWSLTGSPFYEQYF. The CDR3 region has the DNA TGTGCCAGCAGTTGGTCTTTAACGGGATCACCCTTCTACGAGCAGTACTTC. This chain joins TRBV28 and TRBJ2-7, with D possibly matching TRBD2 (5 bases). Germline V gives CDR1 MDHEN, CDR2 SYDVKM. The CDR3 is 17 amino acids. V gave up 4 bases and J gave up 3 bases, with 22 bases separating them.

Ten or more counts support this clonotype. The J gene is TRBJ2-6, the V gene TRBV2; no firm D call. There are 15 residues in the CDR3. The V end was cut by 3 bases, the J end by 0 bases, with 6 bases between. Germline V gene lookup returns CDR1 SNHLY and CDR2 FYNNEI. As DNA, the CDR3 is TGTGCCAGCAGTGATCTGAGCTCTGGGGCCAACGTCCTGACTTTC. It specifies CASSDLSSGANVLTF.

At least ten counts were recorded for this clonotype. The rearrangement links TRBV5-1 to TRBJ1-1, with D hard to call. The CDR3 is 14 residues long. CDR1 and CDR2 from the germline V gene are SGHRS and YFSETQ. Trimming took 1 base from V and 2 from J, leaving 9 bases between them. The chain's CDR3 is CASSLRVSNTEAFF. In nucleotides, the CDR3 is TGCGCCAGCAGCTTGAGAGTCAGCAACACTGAAGCTTTCTTT.

V gene TRBV6-2 or TRBV6-3 combines with J gene TRBJ1-1; 8 positions agree with TRBD1. The V and J ends lost 6 bases and 11 bases, in that order; junction bases with no gene match: 11. CDR1 is MNHEY, CDR2 SVGEGT, per germline. The CDR3 is 13 residues long. CDR3 protein: CASRQQGGVSAFF. Written as DNA, the CDR3 is TGTGCCAGCAGACAACAGGGGGGCGTAAGTGCTTTCTTT.

This clonotype has a count of ten or more. One junction end does not reproduce the germline sequence, and a read error may be involved. The V gene is TRBV7-7, the J gene TRBJ2-3, with 12 positions matching TRBD2. The CDR3 consists of 16 residues. Germline V gene sequence: CDR1 SSHAT, CDR2 FNYEAQ (reference sequence). DNA for the CDR3: TGTGCTAGCAGCTTAGCGCTAGCGGGAGGGCCTGATACGCAGTATTTT. This sequence encodes CASSLALAGGPDTQYF.

The rearrangement uses TRBV6-2 or TRBV6-3 and TRBJ2-2; D is perhaps TRBD1 (5 bases). V was cut by 2 bases and J by 4 bases, with 11 bases left in between. The CDR3 length is 15 residues. CDR1 MNHEY and CDR2 SVGEGT come from the germline V gene. The DNA of the CDR3 is TGTGCCAGCAGTTACGGTCCTAGGGGCACCGGGGAGCTGTTTTTT. It specifies CASSYGPRGTGELFF.

The chain carries TRBV15 and TRBJ2-7; D is ambiguous. The V and J ends lost 5 bases and 2 bases respectively, with 13 bases between them. Germline V gene data show CDR1 as LNHNV and CDR2 as YYDKDF (reference sequence). The CDR3 has 14 amino acids. DNA for the CDR3: TGTGCCACCAGCCCTACCGTCAGAACCTACGAGCAGTACTTC. Its translation: CATSPTVRTYEQYF.

This clonotype has ten or more counts. The chain couples TRBV11-2 to TRBJ2-7, with a weak D call TRBD1 (6 bases). With 7 bases removed from V and 1 base from J, the gap between germline ends came to 11 bases. The CDR3 is 13 residues long. Germline V gene lookup returns CDR1 SGHAT and CDR2 FQNNGV. DNA of the CDR3: TGTGCCAGCACCATGACAGGATCCTACGAGCAGTACTTC. Its translation: CASTMTGSYEQYF. Together with reference TRBV11-2 and TRBJ2-7, the CDR3 gives the full variable domain: EAGVAQSPRYKIIEKRQSVAFWCNPISGHATLYWYQQILGQGPKLLIQFQNNGVVDDSQLPKDRFSAERLKGVDSTLKIQPAKLEDSAVYLCASTMTGSYEQYFGPGTRLTVT.

The chain couples TRBV20-1 to TRBJ1-2; D is unclear. The CDR3 totals 14 residues. Per germline, CDR1 DFQATT and CDR2 SNEGSKA (reference sequence). Deletions cut 0 bases from V and 4 bases from J, with 12 bases between. In nucleotides, the CDR3 is TGCAGTGCTAGAGATCAGGCGCAGGTCTATGGCTACACCTTC. Translating gives CSARDQAQVYGYTF.